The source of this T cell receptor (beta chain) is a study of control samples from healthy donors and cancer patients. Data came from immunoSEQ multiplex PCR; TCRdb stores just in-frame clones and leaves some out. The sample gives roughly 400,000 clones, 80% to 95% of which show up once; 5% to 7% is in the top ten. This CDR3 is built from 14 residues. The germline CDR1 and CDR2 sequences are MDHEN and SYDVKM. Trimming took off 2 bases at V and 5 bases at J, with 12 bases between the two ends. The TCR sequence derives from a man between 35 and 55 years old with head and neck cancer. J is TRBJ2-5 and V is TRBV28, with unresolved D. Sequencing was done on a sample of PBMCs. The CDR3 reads CASSLRHGSETQYF. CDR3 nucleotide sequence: TGTGCCAGCAGTTTACGGCATGGCTCGGAGACCCAGTACTTC.